What follows are 18 T cell receptor beta chains derived from one specimen sequenced in a study of OX40 agonist ivuxolimab in advanced cancers. Libraries came from the immunoSEQ multiplex PCR assay. TCRdb retrieved this table from immuneACCESS and kept in-frame rearrangements only. Not all clones are present; in checked studies, unresolved V genes account for under half, and no reason is known for the remainder. The sample table lists about 27,000 clones, roughly 70% of them with a count of one. Around 13% of the sample rests with the top ten. The starting material was CD4+ or CD8+ T cells sorted from blood, obtained in a trial of the OX40 agonist ivuxolimab. These receptor sequences come from an adult with an advanced solid tumor such as melanoma, head and neck, liver or kidney cancer.

V usage is TRBV7-2 and J usage is TRBJ1-2; D possibly corresponds to TRBD1 (5 bases). The V end was cut by 1 base, the J end by 4 bases, with 16 bases between. This CDR3 has 16 residues. The germline V gene encodes CDR1 SGHTA and CDR2 FQGNSA. CDR3 protein: CASSLGRGTRPYGYTF. In DNA, the CDR3 is TGTGCCAGCAGCTTAGGAAGGGGTACGAGACCCTATGGCTACACCTTC.

This clone was counted a single time. This CDR3 reads CASSFRGGTGELFF. In DNA, the CDR3 is TGTGCCAGTAGTTTCAGGGGTGGGACCGGGGAGCTGTTTTTT. The chain combines TRBV19 with TRBJ2-2, with D possibly TRBD1 on 6 matching bases. Germline V gene sequence: CDR1 LNHDA, CDR2 SQIVND (reference sequence). This CDR3 comprises 14 residues. Trimming cost V 5 bases and J 5 bases, with 12 bases left between them.

The rearrangement uses TRBV30 and TRBJ1-2; D unclear. V was pared by 4 bases and J by 7 bases, with 10 bases between. CDR3 size: 11 residues. Germline CDR1 and CDR2: GTSNPN and SVGIG (reference sequence). The CDR3 reads CAWKGGSGYTF. CDR3 nucleotides: TGTGCCTGGAAAGGAGGGAGTGGCTACACCTTC.

This chain uses TRBV19 with TRBJ1-2, with 10 bases fitting TRBD1. The CDR3 has 13 residues. Unmatched junction bases numbered 7, after V lost 8 bases and J lost 7 bases. Germline V gene sequence: CDR1 LNHDA, CDR2 SQIVND (reference sequence). The CDR3 DNA reads TGTGCCAGTGGACAGGGGGACAGGGCTGGCTACACCTTC. This encodes CASGQGDRAGYTF.

This chain uses TRBV7-2 with TRBJ1-2, with 8 bases aligning to TRBD1. Germline V gene sequence: CDR1 SGHTA, CDR2 FQGNSA. There are 13 residues in the CDR3. V lost 7 bases to trimming and J lost 4 bases; unmatched junction nucleotides: 5. CDR3 residues: CASTRTGSYGYTF. CDR3 nucleotides: TGTGCCAGCACCCGGACAGGGTCCTATGGCTACACCTTC.

The rearrangement joins TRBV16 to TRBJ1-5; D might be TRBD1 (5 bases). The CDR3 contains 14 residues. The V end was cut by 0 bases, the J end by 11 bases, with 14 bases between. Germline CDR1 and CDR2: KGHSY and FQNENV. CDR3 DNA sequence: TGTGCCAGCAGCCAATCGGACGGGGGGAGGTCCCAGCATTTT. Translation: CASSQSDGGRSQHF. Full variable domain (rest looked up from reference TRBV16 and TRBJ1-5): GEEVAQTPKHLVRGEGQKAKLYCAPIKGHSYVFWYQQVLKNEFKFLISFQNENVFDETGMPKERFSAKCLPNSPCSLEIQATKLEDSAVYFCASSQSDGGRSQHFGDGTRLSIL.

The CDR3 DNA reads TGTGCCAGCAGTTCGCCGGGACAGCCTAACTATGGCTACACCTTC. This translates into CASSSPGQPNYGYTF. This chain connects TRBV28 to TRBJ1-2, with TRBD1 matching 7 bases. CDR1 is MDHEN and CDR2 is SYDVKM in the germline V gene. J was trimmed by 0 bases and V by 4 bases; bases with no gene match: 5. This CDR3 is built from 15 residues.

Turning to this clone: This same CDR3 is encoded by further DNA sequences in the sample. This chain connects TRBV9 to TRBJ2-5; no firm D call. The CDR3 totals 13 residues. The germline V gene encodes CDR1 SGDLS and CDR2 YYNGEE. The V end was cut by 0 bases, the J end by 4 bases, with 7 bases between. For the CDR3, the DNA is TGTGCCAGCAGCGTAGCGCGATCAGAGACCCAGTACTTC. Its protein product is CASSVARSETQYF.

The CDR3 region has the DNA TGTGCCTGGAGTGGGTCTTATCGTTCGATTGAAGCTTTCTTT. Translation gives CAWSGSYRSIEAFF. The chain links TRBV30 to TRBJ1-1; D is ambiguous. The CDR3 contains 14 residues. Germline CDR1 reads GTSNPN; CDR2 reads SVGIG (reference sequence). V was pared by 1 base and J by 7 bases, with 16 bases between.

The chain uses TRBV18 and TRBJ2-7; D remains unclear. The V end lost 2 bases, the J end lost 1 base, and 9 bases lay between the germline ends. The CDR3 extends over 14 amino acids. Germline assignment: CDR1 KGHSH and CDR2 LQKENI. The CDR3 reads CASSPRQVSYEQYF. The CDR3 region has the DNA TGTGCCAGCTCACCAAGGCAGGTATCCTACGAGCAGTACTTC.

This clone was detected only once. The gene calls are TRBV6-6 and TRBJ1-2, with a tentative D call TRBD1 (5 bases). The CDR3 is 12 residues long. Per the germline V gene, CDR1 is MNHNY and CDR2 is SVGAGI (reference sequence). V lost 2 bases and J 6 bases, leaving 7 bases between the germline ends. CDR3 region: CASSYKGNGYTF. CDR3 coding DNA: TGTGCCAGCAGTTACAAGGGGAATGGCTACACCTTC.

The rearrangement links TRBV7-8 to TRBJ1-2; D ambiguous. The V end lost 5 bases, the J end lost 1 base, and 23 bases lay between the germline ends. The length of the CDR3 is 18 residues. Germline-derived CDR1 and CDR2 are SGHVS and FQNEAQ. CDR3 bases: TGTGCCAGCAGCGGCGCCTCGGCCGTCAACTCACTTAACTATGGCTACACCTTC. Translated, it gives CASSGASAVNSLNYGYTF.

In this sample, this clone turned up a few times. J is TRBJ2-1 and V is TRBV7-2; D uncertain. The germline V gene has CDR1 SGHTA and CDR2 FQGNSA. V was cut by 5 bases and J by 8 bases, with 10 bases left in between. CDR3 length: 12 residues. The CDR3 DNA is TGTGCCAGCAGCCAGCTCGGGCATGAGCAGTTCTTC. Translated, it gives CASSQLGHEQFF.

This clone has just one count. V is TRBV18 and J is TRBJ1-6, with 9 positions matching TRBD1. CDR3 length equals 14 residues. In germline, CDR1 is KGHSH, CDR2 LQKENI. V trimming: 5 bases; J trimming: 6 bases; junction bases outside the gene matches: 2. CDR3 DNA sequence: TGTGCCAGCTCAATGGGACAGGGTAATTCACCCCTCCACTTT. Translating it yields CASSMGQGNSPLHF.

The V gene is TRBV11-2, the J gene TRBJ2-1; D unclear. V was clipped by 2 bases and J by 4 bases, with 6 bases between them. The CDR3 is made up of 13 amino acids. Germline values: CDR1 SGHAT, CDR2 FQNNGV. The CDR3: CASSLFGYNEQFF. CDR3 bases: TGTGCCAGCAGCTTATTTGGTTACAATGAGCAGTTCTTC.

The chain has TRBV7-7 and TRBJ2-5; no reliable D call. Germline V gives CDR1 SSHAT, CDR2 FNYEAQ (reference sequence). V was trimmed by 1 base and J by 7 bases, leaving 7 bases between them. CDR3 length equals 12 residues. The CDR3: CASSLGSGTQYF. The CDR3 DNA reads TGTGCCAGCAGCTTAGGTTCGGGGACCCAGTACTTC. The variable domain in full, completed from reference TRBV7-7 and TRBJ2-5, reads GAGVSQSPRYKVTKRGQDVTLRCDPISSHATLYWYQQALGQGPEFLTYFNYEAQPDKSGLPSDRFSAERPEGSISTLTIQRTEQRDSAMYRCASSLGSGTQYFGPGTRLLVL.

This clone has more than one count but fewer than ten. CDR3 bases: TGTGCCAGCAAAACAGGACAGGGGAAAGGAAACACCATATATTTT. Translating gives CASKTGQGKGNTIYF. The chain has TRBV2 and TRBJ1-3, with 9 nucleotides matching TRBD1. The ends lost 7 bases at V and 4 bases at J; junction bases unmatched: 8. Germline V lookup: CDR1 SNHLY, CDR2 FYNNEI. The CDR3 covers 15 residues.

This clone was found once. The genes are TRBV6-6 and TRBJ2-7, with 11 bases identical to TRBD1. With 2 bases clipped from V and 3 bases from J, the junction kept 3 bases outside the gene matches. The CDR3 loop spans 15 amino acids. Germline loops: CDR1 MNHNY, CDR2 SVGAGI (reference sequence). The CDR3 DNA is TGTGCCAGCAGTTACGGACAGGGGGCTGGCTACGAGCAGTACTTC. It is translated as CASSYGQGAGYEQYF.